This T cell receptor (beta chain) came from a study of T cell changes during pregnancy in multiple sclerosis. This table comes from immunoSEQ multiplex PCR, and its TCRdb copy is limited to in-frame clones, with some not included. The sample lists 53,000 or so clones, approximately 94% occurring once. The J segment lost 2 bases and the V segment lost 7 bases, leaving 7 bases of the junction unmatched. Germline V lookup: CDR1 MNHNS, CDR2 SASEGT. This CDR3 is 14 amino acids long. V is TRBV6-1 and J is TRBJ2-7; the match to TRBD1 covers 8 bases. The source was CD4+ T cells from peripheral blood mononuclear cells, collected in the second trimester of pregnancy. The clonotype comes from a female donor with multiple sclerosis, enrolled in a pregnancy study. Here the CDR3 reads CASKVTGGAYEQYF. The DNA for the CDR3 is TGTGCCAGCAAAGTCACAGGGGGTGCCTACGAGCAGTACTTC.